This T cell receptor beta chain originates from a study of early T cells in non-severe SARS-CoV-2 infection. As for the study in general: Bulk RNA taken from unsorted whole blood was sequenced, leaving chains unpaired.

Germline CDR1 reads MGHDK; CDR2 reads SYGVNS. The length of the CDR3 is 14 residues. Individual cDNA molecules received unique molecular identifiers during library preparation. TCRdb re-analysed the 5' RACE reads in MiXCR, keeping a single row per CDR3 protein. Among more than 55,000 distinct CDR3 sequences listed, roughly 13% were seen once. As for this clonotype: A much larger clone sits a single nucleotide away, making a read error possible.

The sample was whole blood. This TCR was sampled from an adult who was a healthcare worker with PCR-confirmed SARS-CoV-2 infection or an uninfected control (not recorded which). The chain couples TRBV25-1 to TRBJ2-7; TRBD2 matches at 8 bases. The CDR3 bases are TGTGCCAACAGTGGGGCGGGGGGATCCTACGAGCAGTACTTC. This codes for CANSGAGGSYEQYF.